This T cell receptor beta chain was profiled in a study of blood T cell repertoires in COVID-19. The wider study: Acute-phase and convalescent COVID-19 samples originated in the United States, Italy and Spain. Sample material is recorded as cDNA or gDNA derived from T cells, B-cell-depleted T cells, or PBMCs.

Authors' processing steps: Reference gene primers were amplified, and this amplification served to estimate nucleated cell counts. Assay: immunoSEQ multiplex PCR; the TCRdb copy retains only in-frame clones and omits some. That table supplies the V and J calls and clone size; D and trimming were determined from the DNA. The sample carries under 350,000 clones, about 85% recorded once. This clone was counted only a few times. The CDR3 extends over 16 amino acids. The germline gives CDR1 SGHRS, CDR2 YFSETQ. With 0 bases removed from V and 1 base from J, the gap between germline ends came to 13 bases. The rearrangement joins TRBV5-1 to TRBJ2-5; D is possibly TRBD2 (6 bases). The source material was peripheral blood. The TCR originated in a man younger than 35 with active or convalescent COVID-19. CDR3 coding DNA: TGCGCCAGCAGCTTGGTTGTAGACGGGAGCCAAGAGACCCAGTACTTC. Its protein product is CASSLVVDGSQETQYF. The variable domain in full, with the rest retrieved from reference TRBV5-1 and TRBJ2-5, is KAGVTQTPRYLIKTRGQQVTLSCSPISGHRSVSWYQQTPGQGLQFLFEYFSETQRNKGNFPGRFSGRQFSNSRSEMNVSTLELGDSALYLCASSLVVDGSQETQYFGPGTRLLVL.